This T cell receptor beta chain is from a study of blood T cell repertoires in COVID-19. Study-level information: Nucleic acid was either cDNA or gDNA, and it came from T cells, B-cell-depleted T cells, or PBMCs.

The table lists this clone with a count of one. Method: immunoSEQ multiplex PCR; TCRdb's copy keeps in-frame clones and lacks some. The top ten hold about 0.51% of the sample, which has 90,000 or so clones, about 91% seen once. The receptor comes from a man aged 60 to 69 with acute or convalescent COVID-19. Sample: peripheral blood.

In nucleotides, the CDR3 is TGTGCTTCGGAGCCCGCTTTATCTGGAAACACCATATATTTT. Residues: CASEPALSGNTIYF. This rearrangement joins TRBV28 to TRBJ1-3, with D unresolved. Germline V gives CDR1 MDHEN, CDR2 SYDVKM. The CDR3 is made up of 14 amino acids.